This TCR beta chain was documented in a study of cytomegalovirus exposure and HLA in healthy donors. In this sample, this clone turned up a few times. Germline V gene data show CDR1 as MGHDK and CDR2 as SYGVNS. The V gene lost 6 bases and the J gene lost 8 bases, with 13 bases spanning the gap. The CDR3 covers 12 residues. Assay: immunoSEQ multiplex PCR; the TCRdb copy retains only in-frame clones and omits some. Seen here are 200,000 to 250,000 clones, around nine tenths observed once, and the top ten hold about 2.7%. Source material: PBMCs. The receptor's source is a woman between 18 and 30 years old in good health and CMV-seronegative. This chain joins TRBV25-1 and TRBJ1-1; the D gene is possibly TRBD1 (6 bases). The CDR3 DNA sequence: TGTGCCAGCAGGATGGGGGGGGCAGAAGCTTTCTTT. Its protein product is CASRMGGAEAFF.